These T cell receptor beta chains were read from a single sample in a study of blood T cell repertoires in COVID-19. Some clones are missing from TCRdb's copy, which holds only in-frame ones; the method was immunoSEQ multiplex PCR. The table records approximately 68,000 clones, 75% to 90% of them present only once. Sequencing was carried out using peripheral blood. The receptors here all came from a woman aged 80 or over with active or convalescent COVID-19. CDR3s include the opening cysteine and the closing phenylalanine or tryptophan. A D gene is named only where the DNA matches it firmly. A row's size may be missing; if present it is once, few, many or a size class.

v_gene	d_gene	abundance	j_gene	CDR3aa	CDR3nt
TRBV2	NA	NA	TRBJ1-1	CASKGRVDTEAFF	TGTGCCAGCAAAGGCAGGGTAGACACTGAAGCTTTCTTT
TRBV10-2	TRBD1	NA	TRBJ2-7	CASRTGGGGYEQYF	TGCGCCAGCCGGACAGGTGGAGGAGGCTACGAGCAGTACTTC
TRBV30	TRBD1	NA	TRBJ1-5	CAWTRGQDQPQHF	TGTGCCTGGACTAGGGGGCAGGATCAGCCCCAGCATTTT
TRBV7-9	NA	NA	TRBJ1-6	CASSLGGADVDSPLHF	TGTGCCAGCAGCTTAGGCGGGGCCGACGTTGATTCACCCCTCCACTTT
TRBV10-3	TRBD1	NA	TRBJ1-2	CAIRTGHEDGYTF	TGTGCCATTAGGACAGGGCACGAAGATGGCTACACCTTC
TRBV7-2	TRBD1	NA	TRBJ1-5	CASRGAGGDQPQHF	TGTGCCAGCCGAGGGGCAGGGGGTGATCAGCCCCAGCATTTT
TRBV6-5	TRBD1	NA	TRBJ1-2	CASLKGTGHGYTF	TGTGCCAGTCTCAAAGGGACAGGGCATGGCTACACCTTC
TRBV2	NA	NA	TRBJ1-6	CARTTGLASPLHF	TGTGCCAGAACTACAGGCCTGGCTTCACCCCTCCACTTT
TRBV6-2/TRBV6-3	NA	NA	TRBJ2-7	CASSPGKTVSEQYF	TGTGCCAGCAGCCCCGGGAAAACGGTCAGCGAGCAGTACTTC
TRBV29-1	NA	NA	TRBJ1-2	CSVVENRLSDGYTF	TGCAGTGTTGTTGAGAACAGGCTCTCCGATGGCTACACCTTC
TRBV9	TRBD2	once	TRBJ2-1	CASSFATSDNEQFF	TGTGCCAGCAGCTTCGCCACTAGCGACAATGAGCAGTTCTTC
TRBV6-4	NA	NA	TRBJ2-1	CASSEMGLGGENEQFF	TGTGCCAGCAGTGAGATGGGACTAGGGGGCGAGAATGAGCAGTTCTTC
TRBV4-3	TRBD1	NA	TRBJ1-2	CASSQERGDRAYGYTF	TGCGCCAGCAGCCAAGAACGTGGGGACAGGGCCTATGGCTACACCTTC
TRBV30	NA	NA	TRBJ1-1	CAWSSVNTEAFF	TGTGCCTGGAGTTCGGTGAACACTGAAGCTTTCTTT
TRBV5-6	TRBD1	NA	TRBJ1-3	CASSLEGAGGGNTIYF	TGTGCCAGCAGCTTGGAGGGGGCTGGCGGTGGAAACACCATATATTTT
TRBV5-6	NA	NA	TRBJ1-4	CASSLRREKLFF	TGTGCCAGCAGCTTAAGGAGGGAAAAACTGTTTTTT
TRBV11-3	TRBD2	NA	TRBJ2-1	CASSEGLAGGLNEQFF	TGTGCCAGCAGCGAGGGACTAGCGGGGGGCCTCAATGAGCAGTTCTTC
TRBV6-1	NA	few	TRBJ2-1	CASSETGINEQFF	TGTGCCAGCAGTGAAACAGGGATCAATGAGCAGTTCTTC
TRBV3-1/TRBV3-2	TRBD1	NA	TRBJ2-4	CASSQGPGQKLAKNIQYF	TGTGCCAGCAGCCAAGGTCCGGGACAGAAGCTAGCCAAAAACATTCAGTACTTC
TRBV9	NA	NA	TRBJ2-1	CASSQGAYNEQFF	TGTGCCAGCAGCCAAGGGGCCTACAATGAGCAGTTCTTC
TRBV7-2	NA	NA	TRBJ1-3	CASSFLGAGGNTIYF	TGTGCCAGCAGCTTTCTGGGGGCGGGTGGAAACACCATATATTTT
TRBV28	NA	NA	TRBJ2-2	CASRVDRSYILNTGELFF	TGTGCCAGCAGGGTTGACAGGAGCTATATCTTGAACACCGGGGAGCTGTTTTTT
TRBV7-9	TRBD1	NA	TRBJ2-3	CASSSRGLVFTDTQYF	TGTGCCAGCAGCTCTAGGGGGCTGGTATTTACAGATACGCAGTATTTT
TRBV19	NA	NA	TRBJ2-7	CASIGRDYEQYF	TGTGCCAGTATCGGCAGGGACTACGAGCAGTACTTC
TRBV10-3	TRBD1	few	TRBJ1-2	CAISDMVRRDRVSGYTF	TGTGCCATCAGTGATATGGTCCGGAGGGACAGGGTGTCGGGCTACACCTTC
TRBV4-3	NA	NA	TRBJ2-1	CASSQDGGYNEQFF	TGCGCCAGCAGCCAAGATGGCGGTTACAATGAGCAGTTCTTC
TRBV3-1/TRBV3-2	NA	NA	TRBJ2-1	CASSQGGLNEQFF	TGTGCCAGCAGCCAAGGGGGGCTCAATGAGCAGTTCTTC
TRBV6-2/TRBV6-3	NA	NA	TRBJ1-2	CASSYEGFGYTF	TGTGCCAGCAGTTACGAGGGTTTTGGCTACACCTTC
TRBV9	NA	few	TRBJ1-3	CASSGTGFSGNTIYF	TGTGCCAGCAGCGGCACAGGGTTCTCTGGAAACACCATATATTTT
TRBV24-1	TRBD1	NA	TRBJ1-2	CATSRDSNYGYTF	TGTGCCACCAGCCGGGACAGTAACTATGGCTACACCTTC
TRBV2	NA	few	TRBJ1-6	CASTFRGSPLHF	TGTGCCAGCACCTTTCGAGGTTCACCCCTCCACTTT
TRBV9	TRBD1	NA	TRBJ1-2	CASSVSGQEFSGYTF	TGTGCCAGCAGCGTATCGGGACAGGAGTTTAGTGGCTACACCTTC
TRBV7-2	NA	NA	TRBJ1-1	CASSFRAGNTEAFF	TGTGCCAGCAGCTTCAGGGCCGGGAACACTGAAGCTTTCTTT
TRBV6-2/TRBV6-3	TRBD2	few	TRBJ2-7	CASSLGLAGGLSYEQYF	TGTGCCAGCAGTCTGGGACTAGCGGGGGGACTATCCTACGAGCAGTACTTC
TRBV11-2	TRBD1	NA	TRBJ2-5	CASSLSRQGLETQYF	TGTGCCAGCAGCCTGAGCAGACAGGGGTTAGAGACCCAGTACTTC
TRBV7-2	TRBD2	NA	TRBJ2-7	CASVPGGSSYEQYF	TGTGCCAGCGTCCCGGGGGGGAGCTCCTACGAGCAGTACTTC
TRBV6-6	NA	NA	TRBJ1-4	CASRKGLVGSKLFF	TGTGCCAGCAGAAAGGGACTGGTTGGTAGTAAACTGTTTTTT
TRBV4-3	TRBD1	few	TRBJ1-4	CASSQDLLRTGKAVMGKLFF	TGCGCCAGCAGCCAAGATCTTTTGAGGACAGGAAAGGCTGTTATGGGGAAACTGTTTTTT
TRBV4-1	TRBD1	NA	TRBJ2-7	CASSRSSGTGVWNEQYF	TGCGCCAGCAGCCGGTCTTCCGGGACAGGGGTATGGAACGAGCAGTACTTC
TRBV14	NA	NA	TRBJ2-3	CASSQGRRARGFVDTQYF	TGTGCCAGCAGCCAGGGTCGGCGGGCCAGAGGCTTTGTGGATACGCAGTATTTT
TRBV29-1	NA	NA	TRBJ2-7	CSVERGESYEQYF	TGCAGCGTTGAACGCGGCGAGTCCTACGAGCAGTACTTC
TRBV5-1	TRBD1	NA	TRBJ2-3	CASSPDRGPSADTQYF	TGCGCCAGCAGCCCCGACAGGGGGCCAAGCGCAGATACGCAGTATTTT
TRBV6-5	NA	once	TRBJ1-1	CASTSGGGGTEAFF	TGTGCCAGCACCTCTGGGGGCGGCGGCACTGAAGCTTTCTTT
TRBV18	NA	NA	TRBJ1-5	CASSPDRSNQPQHF	TGTGCCAGCTCGCCTGACAGGAGCAATCAGCCCCAGCATTTT
TRBV5-4	NA	few	TRBJ1-2	CASSEGGGDYGYTF	TGTGCCAGCAGCGAAGGGGGAGGGGACTATGGCTACACCTTC